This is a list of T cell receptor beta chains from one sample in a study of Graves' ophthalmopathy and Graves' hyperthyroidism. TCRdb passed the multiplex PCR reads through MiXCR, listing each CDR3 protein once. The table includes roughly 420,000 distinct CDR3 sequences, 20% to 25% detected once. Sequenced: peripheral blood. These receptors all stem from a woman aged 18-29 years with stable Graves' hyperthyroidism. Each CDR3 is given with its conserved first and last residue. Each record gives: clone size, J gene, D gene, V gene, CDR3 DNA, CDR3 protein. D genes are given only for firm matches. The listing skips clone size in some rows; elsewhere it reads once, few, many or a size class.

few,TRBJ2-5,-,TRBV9,TGTGCCAGCAGCCTAGGGACACTGGAGACCCAGTACTTC,CASSLGTLETQYF
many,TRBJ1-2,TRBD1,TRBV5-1,TGCGCCAGCAGCTGGGGGGACAGCGAAATATATGGCTACACCTTC,CASSWGDSEIYGYTF
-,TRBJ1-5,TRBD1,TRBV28,TGTGCCAGCAGCCTATCTGCGGGGACAGGGAATCAGCCCCAGCATTTT,CASSLSAGTGNQPQHF
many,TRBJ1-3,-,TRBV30,TGTGCCTGGACCCCGGCCGGGGAGCTGGACACCATATATTTT,CAWTPAGELDTIYF
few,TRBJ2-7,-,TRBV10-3,TGTGCCATCAGCCCTAAAGGGCACGGAACCTACGAGCAGTACTTC,CAISPKGHGTYEQYF
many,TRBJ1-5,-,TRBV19,TGTGCCAGTAGTATTCGGTGGCGACAGTCGAATCAGCCCCAGCATTTT,CASSIRWRQSNQPQHF
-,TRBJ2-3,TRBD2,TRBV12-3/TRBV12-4,TGTGCCAGCAGGCAAACTAGCGGGAGGCCGGATACGCAGTATTTT,CASRQTSGRPDTQYF
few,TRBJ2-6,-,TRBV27,TGTGCCAGCAGTTTAAACTATGGGGCCAACGTCCTGACTTTC,CASSLNYGANVLTF
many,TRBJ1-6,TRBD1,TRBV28,TGTGCCAGCAGGTCGACAGGGGGGAATTCACCCCTCCACTTT,CASRSTGGNSPLHF
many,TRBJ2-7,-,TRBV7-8,TGTGCCAGCAGCCAAAGGGGGGGTACCGTTAGTCCCTACGAGCAGTACTTC,CASSQRGGTVSPYEQYF
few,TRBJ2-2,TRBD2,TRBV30,TGTGCCTGGAGTGTAGGCCTCCTAGCGGGAGGCACCGGGGAGCTGTTTTTT,CAWSVGLLAGGTGELFF
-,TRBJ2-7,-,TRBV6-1,TGTGCCAGCAGTCCGCCCAGAGGGCTAGGAGAGCAGTACTTC,CASSPPRGLGEQYF
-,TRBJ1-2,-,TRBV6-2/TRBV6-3,TGTGCCAGCAGTTACCCCCCGCAGGGGACCTATGGCTACACCTTC,CASSYPPQGTYGYTF
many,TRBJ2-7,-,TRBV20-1,TGCAGTTCTGTCAACAGGCGGGCTCTGGACTACGAGCAGTACTTC,CSSVNRRALDYEQYF
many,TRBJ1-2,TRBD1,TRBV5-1,TGCGCCAGCAGCTTGGACGGAGGGACAGGGGGCACCTTC,CASSLDGGTGGTF
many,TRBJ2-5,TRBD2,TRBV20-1,TGCAGTGCTACCCTAGCGGCGGAGACCCAGTACTTC,CSATLAAETQYF
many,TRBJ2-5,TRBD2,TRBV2,TGTGCCAGCAGTGCCCGAGGACTAGCGGGACAAGAGACCCAGTACTTC,CASSARGLAGQETQYF
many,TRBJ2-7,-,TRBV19,TGTGCCAGTAGTATCTGGACAGGAGGGACCTACGAGCAGTACTTC,CASSIWTGGTYEQYF
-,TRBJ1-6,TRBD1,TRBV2,TGTGCCAGCAGTGTAGGGGGCAGGGTTGGGTCACCCCTCCACTTT,CASSVGGRVGSPLHF
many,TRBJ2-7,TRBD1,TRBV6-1,TGTGCCAGCAGGGACAGGGGGCTGTACGAGCAGTACTTC,CASRDRGLYEQYF
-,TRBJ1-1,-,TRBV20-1,TGCAGTGCTAGAGAGTCCAGGTTGCTTGAAGCTTTCTTT,CSARESRLLEAFF
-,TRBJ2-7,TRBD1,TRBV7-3,TGTGTCTGCAGCTTCGAATACATTGGGACAGCCTTTAGGCAGTACTTC,CVCSFEYIGTAFRQYF
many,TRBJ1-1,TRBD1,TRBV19,TGTGCCAGTATGAGGGGACAGGCGAACACTGAAGCTTTCTTT,CASMRGQANTEAFF
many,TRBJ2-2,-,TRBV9,TGTGCCAGCAGCTCCCGCCGCGGCCGGGCACGGGGAACCGGGGAGCTGTTTTTT,CASSSRRGRARGTGELFF
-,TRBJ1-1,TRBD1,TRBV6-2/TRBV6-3,TGTGCCAGCAGTTTAACCGGGACAGGGTCAACTGAAGCTTTCTTT,CASSLTGTGSTEAFF
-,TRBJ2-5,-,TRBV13,TGTGCCAGCAGGTCGGGGGAAGAGACCCAGTACTTC,CASRSGEETQYF
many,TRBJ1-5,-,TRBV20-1,TGCAGTGCTAGTCTTCACAGGGATCGAGGCAATCAGCCCCAGCATTTT,CSASLHRDRGNQPQHF
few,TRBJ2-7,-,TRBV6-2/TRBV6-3,TGTGCCAGCAGCCTCGACAGTTTAACCTACGAGCAGTACTTC,CASSLDSLTYEQYF
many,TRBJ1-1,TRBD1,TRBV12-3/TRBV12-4,TGTGCCAGCAGTGTTAGACAGGGTTATATTACTGAAGCTTTCTTT,CASSVRQGYITEAFF
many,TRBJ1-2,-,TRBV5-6,TGTGCCAGCAGCCCATATGGAGGGGTGAAGGCGGGGGGCTACACCTTC,CASSPYGGVKAGGYTF
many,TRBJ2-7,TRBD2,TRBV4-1,TGCGCCAGCAGCCAGGGGAGGGGAATGTCCTACGAGCAGTACTTC,CASSQGRGMSYEQYF
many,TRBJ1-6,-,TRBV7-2,TGTGCCAGCAGCTTAGAAACGGCAGGGTTTCTATCCCTCCACTTT,CASSLETAGFLSLHF
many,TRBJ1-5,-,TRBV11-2,TGTGCCAGCAGCTTAGTACGCGGAATCGATATCAATAGCAATCAGCCCCAGCATTTT,CASSLVRGIDINSNQPQHF
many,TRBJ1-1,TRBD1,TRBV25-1,TGTGCCAGCAGTGAACGCATCGGCAGGGGGCGTGATGTCCTAAAAGCTTTCTTT,CASSERIGRGRDVLKAFF
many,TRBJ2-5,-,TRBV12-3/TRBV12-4,TGTGCCAGCAGTTTTGGGGCCTCCAGGACCCAGTACTTC,CASSFGASRTQYF
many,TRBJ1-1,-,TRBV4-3,TGCGCCAGCAGCCAGCGGGGGCGGACTGAAGCTTTCTTT,CASSQRGRTEAFF
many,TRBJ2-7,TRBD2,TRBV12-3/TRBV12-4,TGTGCCAGCAGCCCATCGCTAGCGGAGACCTACGAGCAGTACTTC,CASSPSLAETYEQYF
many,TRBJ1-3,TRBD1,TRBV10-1,TGCGCCAGCAGTGAGTTCGCCGGGACAGGATCTGGAAACACCATATATTTT,CASSEFAGTGSGNTIYF
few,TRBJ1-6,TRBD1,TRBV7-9,TGTGCCAGCAGCAAGGGACAGGGCCATAATTCACCCCTCCACTTT,CASSKGQGHNSPLHF
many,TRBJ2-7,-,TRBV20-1,TGCAGTGTTCCCTCAAGGGGGGGACCCTACGAGCAGTACTTC,CSVPSRGGPYEQYF
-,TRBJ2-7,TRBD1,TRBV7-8,TGTGCCAGCAGCTTAGGCGCGACAGGGTCCGAGCAGTACTTC,CASSLGATGSEQYF
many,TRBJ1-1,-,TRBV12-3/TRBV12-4,TGTGCCAGCACCAAGGTCAGGTACCCAACAATGAACACTGAAGCTTTCTTT,CASTKVRYPTMNTEAFF
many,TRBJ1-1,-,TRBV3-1,TGTGCCAGCAGCCAAGTACCCGACACTGAAGCTTTCTTT,CASSQVPDTEAFF
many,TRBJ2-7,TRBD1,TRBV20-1,TGCAGTGCTCCTCGGACAGGGTCCTACGAGCAGTACTTC,CSAPRTGSYEQYF
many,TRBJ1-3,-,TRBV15,TGTGCCACCAGCAGAGAGTCGCCTTTCGACTGGGTACGGGCTGGAAACACCATATATTTT,CATSRESPFDWVRAGNTIYF
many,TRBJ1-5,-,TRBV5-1,TGCGCCAGCAGCTCTGAGGGCAGGGACGATCAGCCCCAGCATTTT,CASSSEGRDDQPQHF